This TCR beta chain was sequenced during a study of blood T cell repertoires in COVID-19. Across the whole study: COVID-19 samples collected from the United States, Italy and Spain covered acute and convalescent phases. T cells, B-cell-depleted T cells, or PBMCs supplied cDNA or gDNA.

The authors' processing: Amplifying reference gene primers gave estimates of nucleated cell counts. This table comes from immunoSEQ multiplex PCR, and its TCRdb copy is limited to in-frame clones, with some not included. V and J calls and clone size are copied from that table; D and trimming were computed from the DNA. The table has a few hundred thousand clones, 88% seen once. Germline V lookup: CDR1 SGHRS, CDR2 YFSETQ. With V trimmed by 4 bases and J by 4 bases, 4 bases remained unmatched. This CDR3 is 15 amino acids long. The sequence came from a woman under 40 who had recovered from COVID-19. J is TRBJ2-1 and V is TRBV5-1; the match to TRBD2 covers 11 bases. Sequenced sample: peripheral blood. DNA for the CDR3: TGCGCCAGCAGCCCGACTAGCGGGACTTACAATGAGCAGTTCTTC. Its translation: CASSPTSGTYNEQFF.